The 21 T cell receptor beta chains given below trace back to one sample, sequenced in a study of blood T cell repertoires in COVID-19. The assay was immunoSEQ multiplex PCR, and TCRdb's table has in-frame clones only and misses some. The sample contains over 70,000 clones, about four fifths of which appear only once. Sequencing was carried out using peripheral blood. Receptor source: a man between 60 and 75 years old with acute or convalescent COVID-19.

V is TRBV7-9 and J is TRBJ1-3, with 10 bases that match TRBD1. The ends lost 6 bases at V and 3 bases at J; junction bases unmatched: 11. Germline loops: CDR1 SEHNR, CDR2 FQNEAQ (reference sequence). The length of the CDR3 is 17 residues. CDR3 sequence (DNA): TGTGCCAGCAGAGAGGGAGGAGGACAGGGGGTTGGAAACACCATATATTTT. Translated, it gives CASREGGGQGVGNTIYF.

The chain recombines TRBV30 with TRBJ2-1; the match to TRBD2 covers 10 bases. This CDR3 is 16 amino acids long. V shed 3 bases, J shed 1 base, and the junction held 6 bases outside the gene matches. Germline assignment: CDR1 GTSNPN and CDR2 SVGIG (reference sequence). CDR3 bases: TGTGCCTGGAGGTATTCACTAGCGGGGTCCTACAATGAGCAGTTCTTC. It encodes CAWRYSLAGSYNEQFF.

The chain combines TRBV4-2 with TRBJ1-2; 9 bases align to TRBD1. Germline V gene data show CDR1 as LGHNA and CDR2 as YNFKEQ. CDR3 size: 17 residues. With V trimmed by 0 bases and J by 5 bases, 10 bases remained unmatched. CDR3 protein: CASSQEGGTGSPYGYTF. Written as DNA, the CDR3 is TGTGCCAGCAGCCAAGAGGGTGGGACAGGGTCGCCATATGGCTACACCTTC.

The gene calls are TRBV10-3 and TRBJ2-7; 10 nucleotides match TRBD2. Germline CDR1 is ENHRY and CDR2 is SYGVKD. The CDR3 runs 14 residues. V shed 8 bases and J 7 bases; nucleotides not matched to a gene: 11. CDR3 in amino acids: CAISRSSGSDEQYF. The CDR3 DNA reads TGTGCCATCTCCAGATCTAGCGGGAGTGATGAGCAGTACTTC.

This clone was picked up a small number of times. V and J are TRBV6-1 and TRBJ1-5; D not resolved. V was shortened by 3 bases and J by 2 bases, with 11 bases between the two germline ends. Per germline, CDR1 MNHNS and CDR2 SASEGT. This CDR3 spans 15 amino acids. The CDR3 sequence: CASSDFGRGNQPQHF. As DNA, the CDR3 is TGTGCCAGCAGTGATTTTGGGCGAGGCAATCAGCCCCAGCATTTT.

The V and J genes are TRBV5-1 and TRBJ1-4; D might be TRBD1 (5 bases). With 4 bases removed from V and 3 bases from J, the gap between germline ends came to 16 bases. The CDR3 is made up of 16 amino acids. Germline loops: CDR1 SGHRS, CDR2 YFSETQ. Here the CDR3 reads CASSLNLLGANEKLFF. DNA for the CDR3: TGCGCCAGCAGCCTAAACCTCCTAGGGGCTAATGAAAAACTGTTTTTT.

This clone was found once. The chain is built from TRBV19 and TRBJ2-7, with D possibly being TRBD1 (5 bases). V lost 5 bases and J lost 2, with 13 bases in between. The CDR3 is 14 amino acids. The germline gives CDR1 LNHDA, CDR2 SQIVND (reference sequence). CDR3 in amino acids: CASSPGHGPYEQYF. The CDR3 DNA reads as TGTGCCAGTAGTCCTGGACACGGACCCTACGAGCAGTACTTC.

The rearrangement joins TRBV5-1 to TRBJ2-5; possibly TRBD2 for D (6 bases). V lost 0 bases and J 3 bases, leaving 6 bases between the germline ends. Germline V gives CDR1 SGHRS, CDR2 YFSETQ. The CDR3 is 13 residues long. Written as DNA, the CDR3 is TGCGCCAGCAGCTTGGGACTAGAAGAGACCCAGTACTTC. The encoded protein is CASSLGLEETQYF.

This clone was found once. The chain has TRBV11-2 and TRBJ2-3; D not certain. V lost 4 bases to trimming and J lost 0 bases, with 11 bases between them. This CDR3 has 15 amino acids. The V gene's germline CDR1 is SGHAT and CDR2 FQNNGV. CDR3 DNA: TGTGCCAGCAGCTGGAGTTATTCTAGCACAGATACGCAGTATTTT. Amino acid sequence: CASSWSYSSTDTQYF.

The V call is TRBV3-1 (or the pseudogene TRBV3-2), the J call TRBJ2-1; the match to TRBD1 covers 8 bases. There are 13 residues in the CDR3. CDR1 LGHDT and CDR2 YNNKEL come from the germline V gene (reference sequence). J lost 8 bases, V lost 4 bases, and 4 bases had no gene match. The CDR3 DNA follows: TGTGCCAGCAGCCCCTTGACAGGGGATGAGCAGTTCTTC. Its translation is CASSPLTGDEQFF.

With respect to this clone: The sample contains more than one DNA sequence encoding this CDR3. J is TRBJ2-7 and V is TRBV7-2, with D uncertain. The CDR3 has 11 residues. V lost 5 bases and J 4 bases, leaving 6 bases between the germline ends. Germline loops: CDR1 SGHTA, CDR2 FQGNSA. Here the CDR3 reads CASSLRYEQYF. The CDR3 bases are TGTGCCAGCAGCCTCAGATACGAGCAGTACTTC.

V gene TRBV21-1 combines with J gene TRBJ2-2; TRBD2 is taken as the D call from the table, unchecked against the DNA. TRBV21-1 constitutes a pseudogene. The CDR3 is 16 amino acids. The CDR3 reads CASSKSERERAGELFF. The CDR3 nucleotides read TGTGCCAGCAGCAAATCGGAGCGGGAGAGGGCCGGGGAGCTGTTTTTT.

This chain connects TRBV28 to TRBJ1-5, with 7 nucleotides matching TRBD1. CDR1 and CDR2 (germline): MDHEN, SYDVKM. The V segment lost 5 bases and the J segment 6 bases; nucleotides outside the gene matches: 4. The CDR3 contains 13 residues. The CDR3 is CASSLQGGQPQHF. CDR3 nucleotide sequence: TGTGCCAGCAGTCTGCAGGGGGGTCAGCCCCAGCATTTT. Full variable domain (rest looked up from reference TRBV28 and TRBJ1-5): DVKVTQSSRYLVKRTGEKVFLECVQDMDHENMFWYRQDPGLGLRLIYFSYDVKMKEKGDIPEGYSVSREKKERFSLILESASTNQTSMYLCASSLQGGQPQHFGDGTRLSIL.

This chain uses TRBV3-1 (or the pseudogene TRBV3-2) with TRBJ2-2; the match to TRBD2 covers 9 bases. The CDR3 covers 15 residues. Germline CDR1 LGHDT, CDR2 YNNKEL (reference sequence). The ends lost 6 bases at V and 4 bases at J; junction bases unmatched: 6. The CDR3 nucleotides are TGTGCCAGCAGTCCCTGGACTAGCGCCACCGGGGAGCTGTTTTTT. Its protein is CASSPWTSATGELFF.

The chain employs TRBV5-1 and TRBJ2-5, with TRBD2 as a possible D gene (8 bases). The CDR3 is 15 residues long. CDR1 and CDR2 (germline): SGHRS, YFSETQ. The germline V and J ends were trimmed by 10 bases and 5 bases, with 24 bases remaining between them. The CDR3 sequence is CASREQGSGGETQYF. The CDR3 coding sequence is TGCGCCTCCCGGGAACAGGGGTCGGGAGGGGAGACCCAGTACTTC.

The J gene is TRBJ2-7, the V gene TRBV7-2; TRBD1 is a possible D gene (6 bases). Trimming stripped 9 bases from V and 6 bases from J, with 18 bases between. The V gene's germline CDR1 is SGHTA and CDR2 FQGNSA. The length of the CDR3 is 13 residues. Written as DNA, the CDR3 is TGTGCCAGTCAAAATCAACAGGGCCGCGAGCAGTACTTC. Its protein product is CASQNQQGREQYF.

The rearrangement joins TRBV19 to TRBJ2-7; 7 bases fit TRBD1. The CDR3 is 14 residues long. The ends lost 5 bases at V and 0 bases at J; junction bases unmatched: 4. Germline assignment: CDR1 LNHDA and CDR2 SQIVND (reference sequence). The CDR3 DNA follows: TGTGCCAGTAGTTTCCGGGACAGCTCCTACGAGCAGTACTTC. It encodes CASSFRDSSYEQYF.

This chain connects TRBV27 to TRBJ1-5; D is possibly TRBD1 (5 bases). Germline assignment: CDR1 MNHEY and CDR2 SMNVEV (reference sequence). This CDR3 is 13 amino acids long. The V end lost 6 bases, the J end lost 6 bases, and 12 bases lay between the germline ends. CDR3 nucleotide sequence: TGTGCCAGCAGGGGAACAGGCGTTCAGCCCCAGCATTTT. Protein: CASRGTGVQPQHF.

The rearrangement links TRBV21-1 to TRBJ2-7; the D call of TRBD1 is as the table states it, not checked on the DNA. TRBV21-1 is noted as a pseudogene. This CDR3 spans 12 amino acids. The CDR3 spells CASGGQGREQYF. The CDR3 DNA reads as TGTGCCAGCGGCGGACAGGGCCGCGAGCAGTACTTC.

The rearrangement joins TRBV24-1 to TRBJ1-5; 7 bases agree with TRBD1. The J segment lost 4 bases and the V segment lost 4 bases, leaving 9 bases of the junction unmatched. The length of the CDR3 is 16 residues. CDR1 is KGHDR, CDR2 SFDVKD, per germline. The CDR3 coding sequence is TGTGCCACCAGTGACCCTAGGACAGGAACAAATCAGCCCCAGCATTTT. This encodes CATSDPRTGTNQPQHF.

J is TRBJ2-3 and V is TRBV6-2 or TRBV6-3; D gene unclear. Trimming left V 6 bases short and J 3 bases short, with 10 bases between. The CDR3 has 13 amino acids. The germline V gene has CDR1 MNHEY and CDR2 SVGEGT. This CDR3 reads CASSSRLTDTQYF. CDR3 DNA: TGTGCCAGCAGCTCTCGACTGACAGATACGCAGTATTTT.